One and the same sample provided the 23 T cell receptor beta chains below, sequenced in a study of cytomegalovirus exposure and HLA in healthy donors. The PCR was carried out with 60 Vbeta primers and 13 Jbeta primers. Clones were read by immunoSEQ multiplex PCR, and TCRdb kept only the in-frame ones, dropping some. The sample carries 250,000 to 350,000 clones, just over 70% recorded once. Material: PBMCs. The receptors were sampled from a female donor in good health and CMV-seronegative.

CDR3 DNA: TGTGCCAGCAGCTTACGGCTAGCGTTGTACAATGAGCAGTTCTTC. It specifies CASSLRLALYNEQFF. The chain recombines TRBV7-9 with TRBJ2-1, with D possibly TRBD2 on 6 matching bases. Germline assignment: CDR1 SEHNR and CDR2 FQNEAQ (reference sequence). The ends were cut back, 2 bases at V and 4 bases at J, with 12 bases in the middle. The CDR3 sequence is 15 residues long. The whole variable domain, remainder taken from reference TRBV7-9 and TRBJ2-1, is DTGVSQNPRHKITKRGQNVTFRCDPISEHNRLYWYRQTLGQGPEFLTYFQNEAQLEKSRLLSDRFSAERPKGSFSTLEIQRTEQGDSAMYLCASSLRLALYNEQFFGPGTRLTVL.

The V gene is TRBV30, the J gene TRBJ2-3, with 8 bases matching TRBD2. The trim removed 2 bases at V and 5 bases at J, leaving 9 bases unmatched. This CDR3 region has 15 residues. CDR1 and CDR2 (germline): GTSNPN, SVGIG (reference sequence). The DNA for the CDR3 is TGTGCCTGGAGTTCCGGGGGGGGGCGGGAAGATACGCAGTATTTT. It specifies CAWSSGGGREDTQYF.

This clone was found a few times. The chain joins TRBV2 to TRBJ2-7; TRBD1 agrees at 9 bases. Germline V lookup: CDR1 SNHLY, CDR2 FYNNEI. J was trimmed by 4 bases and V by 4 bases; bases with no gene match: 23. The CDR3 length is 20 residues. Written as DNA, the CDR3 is TGTGCCAGCAGTGGAAGGGGGGGACAGGGTCTACGTACGGGGCTGTACGAGCAGTACTTC. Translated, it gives CASSGRGGQGLRTGLYEQYF.

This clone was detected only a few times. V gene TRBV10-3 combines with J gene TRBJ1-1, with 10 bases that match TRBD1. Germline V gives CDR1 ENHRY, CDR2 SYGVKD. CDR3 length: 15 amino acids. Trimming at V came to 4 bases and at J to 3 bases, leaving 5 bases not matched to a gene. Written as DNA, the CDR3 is TGTGCCATCAGTGGGGGGGACAGGGGATACACTGAAGCTTTCTTT. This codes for CAISGGDRGYTEAFF.

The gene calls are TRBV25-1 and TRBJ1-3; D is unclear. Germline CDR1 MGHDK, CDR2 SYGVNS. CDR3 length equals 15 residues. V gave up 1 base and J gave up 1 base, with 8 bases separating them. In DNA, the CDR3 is TGTGCCAGCAGTGAATCGGGTGTGTCTGGAAACACCATATATTTT. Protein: CASSESGVSGNTIYF.

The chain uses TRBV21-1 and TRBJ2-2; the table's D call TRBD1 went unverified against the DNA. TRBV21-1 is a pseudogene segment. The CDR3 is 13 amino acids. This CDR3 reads CASPGRNTGELFF. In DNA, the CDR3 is TGTGCCAGCCCAGGGCGGAACACCGGGGAGCTGTTTTTT.

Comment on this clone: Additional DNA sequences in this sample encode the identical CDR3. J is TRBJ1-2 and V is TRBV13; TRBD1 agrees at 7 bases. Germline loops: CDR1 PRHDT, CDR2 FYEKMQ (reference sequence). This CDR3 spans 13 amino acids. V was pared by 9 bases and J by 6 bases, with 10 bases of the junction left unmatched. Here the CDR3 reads CASSVRGRHGYTF. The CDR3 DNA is TGTGCCAGTAGCGTTAGGGGGCGGCATGGCTACACCTTC.

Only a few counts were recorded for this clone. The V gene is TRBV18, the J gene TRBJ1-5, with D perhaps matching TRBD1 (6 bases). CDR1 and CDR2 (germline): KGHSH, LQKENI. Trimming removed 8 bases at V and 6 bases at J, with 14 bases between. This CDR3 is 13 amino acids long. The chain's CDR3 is CASPKGGSQPQHF. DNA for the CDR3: TGTGCCAGCCCGAAGGGGGGGAGTCAGCCCCAGCATTTT.

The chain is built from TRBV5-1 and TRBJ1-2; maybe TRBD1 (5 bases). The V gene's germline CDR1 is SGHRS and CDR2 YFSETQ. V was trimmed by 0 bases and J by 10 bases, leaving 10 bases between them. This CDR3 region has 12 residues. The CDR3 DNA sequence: TGCGCCAGCAGCTTGGTGGACATCCCCTACACCTTC. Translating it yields CASSLVDIPYTF.

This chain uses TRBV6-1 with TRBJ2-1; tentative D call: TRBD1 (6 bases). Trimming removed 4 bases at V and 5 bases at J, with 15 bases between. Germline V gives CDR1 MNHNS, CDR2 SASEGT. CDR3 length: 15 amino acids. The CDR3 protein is CASSVHRDPDNEQFF. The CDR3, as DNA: TGTGCCAGCAGTGTTCACAGGGACCCGGACAATGAGCAGTTCTTC.

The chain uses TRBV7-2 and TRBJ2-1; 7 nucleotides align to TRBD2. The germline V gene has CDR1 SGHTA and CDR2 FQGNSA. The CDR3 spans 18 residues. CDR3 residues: CDIKPWLAEGARYNEQFF. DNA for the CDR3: TGTGACATTAAACCGTGGCTAGCGGAGGGTGCCAGATACAATGAGCAGTTCTTC.

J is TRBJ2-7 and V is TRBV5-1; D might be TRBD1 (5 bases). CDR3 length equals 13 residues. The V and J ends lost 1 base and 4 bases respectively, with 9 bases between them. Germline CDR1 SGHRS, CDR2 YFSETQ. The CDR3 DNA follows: TGCGCCAGCAGCTTGCCCAGGGATTACGAGCAGTACTTC. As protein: CASSLPRDYEQYF.

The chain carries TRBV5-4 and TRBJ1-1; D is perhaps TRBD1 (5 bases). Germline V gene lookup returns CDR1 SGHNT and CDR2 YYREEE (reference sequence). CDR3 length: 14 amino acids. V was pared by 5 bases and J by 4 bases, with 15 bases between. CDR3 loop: CASRPGFVATEAFF. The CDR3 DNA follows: TGTGCCAGCAGGCCAGGGTTCGTGGCCACTGAAGCTTTCTTT.

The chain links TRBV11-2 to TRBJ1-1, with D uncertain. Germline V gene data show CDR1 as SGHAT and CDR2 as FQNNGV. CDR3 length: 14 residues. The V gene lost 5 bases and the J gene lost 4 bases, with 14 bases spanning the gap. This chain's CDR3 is CASSRDPGVTEAFF. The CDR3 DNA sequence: TGTGCCAGCAGCCGCGACCCGGGAGTCACTGAAGCTTTCTTT. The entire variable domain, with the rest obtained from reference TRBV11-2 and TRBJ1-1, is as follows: EAGVAQSPRYKIIEKRQSVAFWCNPISGHATLYWYQQILGQGPKLLIQFQNNGVVDDSQLPKDRFSAERLKGVDSTLKIQPAKLEDSAVYLCASSRDPGVTEAFFGQGTRLTVV.

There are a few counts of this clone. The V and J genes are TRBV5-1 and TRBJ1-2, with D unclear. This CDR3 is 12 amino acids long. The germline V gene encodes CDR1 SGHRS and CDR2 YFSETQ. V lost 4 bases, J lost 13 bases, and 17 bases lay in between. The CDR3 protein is CASSLVEGGGTF. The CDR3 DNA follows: TGCGCCAGCAGCCTGGTTGAGGGTGGAGGCACCTTC.

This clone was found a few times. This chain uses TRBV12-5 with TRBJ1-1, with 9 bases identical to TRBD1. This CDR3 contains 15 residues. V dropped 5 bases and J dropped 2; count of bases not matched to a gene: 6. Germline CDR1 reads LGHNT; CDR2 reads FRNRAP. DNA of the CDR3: TGTGCTAGTGGTGCGTCGGACAGGGGCAACACTGAAGCTTTCTTT. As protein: CASGASDRGNTEAFF.

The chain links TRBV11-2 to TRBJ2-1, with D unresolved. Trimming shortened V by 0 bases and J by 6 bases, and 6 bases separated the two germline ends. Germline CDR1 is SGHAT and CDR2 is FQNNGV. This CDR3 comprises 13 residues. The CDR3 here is CASSLEVGNEQFF. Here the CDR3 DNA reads TGTGCCAGCAGCTTAGAAGTCGGCAATGAGCAGTTCTTC.

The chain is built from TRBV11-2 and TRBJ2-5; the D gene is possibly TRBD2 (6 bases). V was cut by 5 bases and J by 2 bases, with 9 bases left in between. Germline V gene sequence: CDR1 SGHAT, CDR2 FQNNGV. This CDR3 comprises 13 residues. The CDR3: CASSRDSQETQYF. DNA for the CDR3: TGTGCCAGCAGCCGGGACTCTCAAGAGACCCAGTACTTC.

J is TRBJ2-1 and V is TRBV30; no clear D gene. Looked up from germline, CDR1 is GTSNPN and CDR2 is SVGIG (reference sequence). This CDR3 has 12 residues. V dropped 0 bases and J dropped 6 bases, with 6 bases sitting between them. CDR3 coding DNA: TGTGCCTGGAGTGTATACAGCAATGAGCAGTTCTTC. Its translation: CAWSVYSNEQFF. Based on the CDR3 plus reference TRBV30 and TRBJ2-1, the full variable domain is SQTIHQWPATLVQPVGSPLSLECTVEGTSNPNLYWYRQAAGRGLQLLFYSVGIGQISSEVPQNLSASRPQDRQFILSSKKLLLSDSGFYLCAWSVYSNEQFFGPGTRLTVL.

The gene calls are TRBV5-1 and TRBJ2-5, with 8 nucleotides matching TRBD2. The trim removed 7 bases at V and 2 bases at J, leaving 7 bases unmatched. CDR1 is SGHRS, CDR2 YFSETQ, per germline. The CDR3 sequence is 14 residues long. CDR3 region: CASGRGGEQETQYF. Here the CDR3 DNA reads TGCGCCAGCGGTCGGGGGGGGGAACAAGAGACCCAGTACTTC.

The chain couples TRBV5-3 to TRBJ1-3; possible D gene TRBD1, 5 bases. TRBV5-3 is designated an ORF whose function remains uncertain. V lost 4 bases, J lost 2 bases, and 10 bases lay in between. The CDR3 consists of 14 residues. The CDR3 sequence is CARSARVPGNTIYF. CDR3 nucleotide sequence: TGTGCCAGAAGCGCCAGGGTTCCTGGAAACACCATATATTTT.

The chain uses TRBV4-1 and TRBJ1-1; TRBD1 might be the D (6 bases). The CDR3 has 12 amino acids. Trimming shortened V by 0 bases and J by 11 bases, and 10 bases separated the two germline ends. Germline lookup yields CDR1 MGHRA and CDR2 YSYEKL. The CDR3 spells CASSQDRGDAFF. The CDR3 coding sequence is TGCGCCAGCAGCCAAGACAGGGGCGACGCTTTCTTT.

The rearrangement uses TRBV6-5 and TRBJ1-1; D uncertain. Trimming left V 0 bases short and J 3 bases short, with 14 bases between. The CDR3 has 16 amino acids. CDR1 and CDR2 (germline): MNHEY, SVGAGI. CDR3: CASSYSIVEEDTEAFF. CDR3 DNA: TGTGCCAGCAGTTACTCGATCGTGGAAGAGGACACTGAAGCTTTCTTT.